A selection of T cell receptor beta chains follows, all from one sample in a study of cytomegalovirus exposure and HLA in healthy donors. The method was immunoSEQ multiplex PCR; TCRdb's version includes in-frame clones alone and lacks a portion of them. Among roughly 150,000 clones, around three quarters were seen once, and the ten largest hold approximately 3%. The specimen was PBMCs. The receptor set was obtained from a male donor in good health and CMV-seronegative. The CDR3 runs from the conserved cysteine through the conserved F or W. Fields, in order: clone size, J gene, D gene, V gene, CDR3 protein, CDR3 DNA. A D gene is named only where the DNA matches it firmly. Not every row has a clone size; where given, it reads once, few, many or a size class.

few,TRBJ2-7,NA,TRBV5-1,CASSLGPSEQYF,TGCGCCAGCAGCTTGGGTCCCTCCGAGCAGTACTTC
NA,TRBJ1-3,NA,TRBV5-5,CASSFSDSSGNTIYF,TGTGCCAGCAGCTTCTCCGACAGCTCTGGAAACACCATATATTTT
NA,TRBJ2-7,TRBD1,TRBV10-1,CASSEGTGEYEQYF,TGCGCCAGCAGTGAGGGGACAGGGGAGTACGAGCAGTACTTC
once,TRBJ1-1,NA,TRBV6-6,CASSRVTEAFF,TGTGCCAGCAGCCGGGTCACTGAAGCTTTCTTT
NA,TRBJ2-1,NA,TRBV5-4,CASSLGGSGGISYNEQFF,TGTGCCAGCAGCTTAGGGGGCTCTGGCGGGATAAGTTACAATGAGCAGTTCTTC
NA,TRBJ2-7,NA,TRBV15,CATSREGGGLYEQYF,TGTGCCACCAGCAGAGAAGGAGGGGGCCTATACGAGCAGTACTTC
NA,TRBJ2-5,TRBD2,TRBV6-1,CASSVLAGGQETQYF,TGTGCCAGCAGTGTTTTAGCGGGGGGGCAAGAGACCCAGTACTTC
NA,TRBJ1-1,TRBD1,TRBV5-6,CASSRLTGGEGAEAFF,TGTGCCAGCAGCCGGTTGACAGGGGGCGAGGGAGCTGAAGCTTTCTTT
NA,TRBJ1-5,NA,TRBV7-3,CASSLTGGSNQPQHF,TGTGCCAGCAGCTTAACGGGGGGATCCAATCAGCCCCAGCATTTT
NA,TRBJ2-5,TRBD2,TRBV9,CASSSRTSGRALQETQYF,TGTGCCAGCAGCTCCCGGACTAGCGGGAGGGCCCTCCAAGAGACCCAGTACTTC
few,TRBJ2-4,TRBD2,TRBV7-3,CASSVNAGTSGWLRKLAKNIQYF,TGTGCCAGCAGCGTAAACGCCGGGACTAGCGGGTGGCTACGTAAACTAGCCAAAAACATTCAGTACTTC
NA,TRBJ2-1,TRBD2,TRBV4-1,CASSQLDMGLAGGNEQFF,TGCGCCAGCAGCCAACTAGACATGGGACTAGCGGGAGGCAATGAGCAGTTCTTC
few,TRBJ2-7,NA,TRBV7-9,CASSFSGQGYEQYF,TGTGCCAGCAGCTTTTCGGGACAAGGATACGAGCAGTACTTC
NA,TRBJ1-1,NA,TRBV29-1,CSVPQNEGVTEAFF,TGCAGCGTTCCCCAAAACGAGGGGGTCACTGAAGCTTTCTTT
NA,TRBJ2-3,NA,TRBV6-5,CASSYGTTSTDTQYF,TGTGCCAGCAGTTACGGGACAACTAGCACAGATACGCAGTATTTT
NA,TRBJ2-1,TRBD2,TRBV5-4,CASSSSGRQDEQFF,TGTGCCAGCAGTAGTAGCGGGAGACAGGATGAGCAGTTCTTC
NA,TRBJ1-5,TRBD1,TRBV2,CASSDLFGTGSNQPQHF,TGTGCCAGCAGTGACCTTTTTGGGACAGGGAGCAATCAGCCCCAGCATTTT
NA,TRBJ2-1,TRBD2,TRBV25-1,CASSVGDYFNEQFF,TGTGCCAGCAGTGTTGGGGACTACTTCAATGAGCAGTTCTTC
NA,TRBJ1-1,TRBD1,TRBV10-3,CAISPGGLTEAFF,TGTGCCATCAGCCCAGGGGGCCTCACTGAAGCTTTCTTT
NA,TRBJ2-4,TRBD1,TRBV11-2,CASSLGGTGTGKNIQYF,TGTGCCAGCAGCTTAGGTGGGACAGGGACGGGCAAAAACATTCAGTACTTC
NA,TRBJ1-1,TRBD1,TRBV19,CASSNPQGAKSEAFF,TGTGCCAGTAGTAACCCACAGGGGGCCAAGAGTGAAGCTTTCTTT
NA,TRBJ2-7,NA,TRBV18,CASSPRGGGAYEQYF,TGTGCCAGCTCACCGAGGGGGGGCGGTGCCTACGAGCAGTACTTC
NA,TRBJ1-4,TRBD1,TRBV29-1,CSVPDRGPPYEKLFF,TGCAGCGTTCCGGACAGGGGACCGCCGTATGAAAAACTGTTTTTT
few,TRBJ1-1,NA,TRBV7-2,CASSTIFRGNTEAFF,TGTGCCAGCAGCACCATTTTTAGGGGGAACACTGAAGCTTTCTTT
NA,TRBJ2-7,TRBD1,TRBV5-6,CASRPLTTGINEQYF,TGTGCCAGCAGGCCCCTAACGACAGGGATCAACGAGCAGTACTTC
NA,TRBJ2-1,NA,TRBV6-5,CASSYSRGYNEQFF,TGTGCCAGCAGTTACTCCAGGGGCTACAATGAGCAGTTCTTC
NA,TRBJ2-1,TRBD2,TRBV7-2,CASSRPGLAGGTSYNEQFF,TGTGCCAGCAGCCGACCCGGACTAGCGGGGGGAACCTCCTACAATGAGCAGTTCTTC
NA,TRBJ2-1,NA,TRBV5-1,CASSSRTNEQFF,TGCGCCAGCAGCTCTCGTACTAATGAGCAGTTCTTC
NA,TRBJ2-5,NA,TRBV5-1,CASSLVTEETQYF,TGCGCCAGCAGCTTGGTGACAGAAGAGACCCAGTACTTC
NA,TRBJ2-7,TRBD2,TRBV4-1,CASSQEGLAGGMFYEQYF,TGCGCCAGCAGCCAAGAGGGACTAGCGGGAGGGATGTTCTACGAGCAGTACTTC
NA,TRBJ1-2,NA,TRBV7-8,CASSLLSGNGPYGYTF,TGTGCCAGCAGCTTACTGTCGGGGAACGGCCCCTATGGCTACACCTTC
few,TRBJ2-5,NA,TRBV29-1,CSVRRTAEETQYF,TGCAGCGTTCGACGGACAGCAGAAGAGACCCAGTACTTC
NA,TRBJ2-7,TRBD1,TRBV5-4,CASSPQGDRGREQYF,TGTGCCAGCAGCCCCCAAGGGGACAGGGGACGCGAGCAGTACTTC
NA,TRBJ2-1,TRBD1,TRBV27,CASCGQGGYNEQFF,TGTGCCAGCTGCGGACAGGGGGGCTACAATGAGCAGTTCTTC
NA,TRBJ2-2,NA,TRBV7-2,CASSLRSLANTGELFF,TGTGCCAGCAGCCTGAGGAGCTTGGCGAACACCGGGGAGCTGTTTTTT
NA,TRBJ2-5,NA,TRBV7-9,CASSVRDTGGTQYF,TGTGCCAGCAGCGTAAGGGACACCGGTGGGACCCAGTACTTC
NA,TRBJ2-1,TRBD2,TRBV7-9,CASSRTSGGLGNEQFF,TGTGCCAGCAGCCGGACTAGCGGGGGCCTGGGCAATGAGCAGTTCTTC
NA,TRBJ2-7,TRBD1,TRBV11-1,CASSLARGTGHANEQYF,TGTGCCAGCAGCTTAGCGAGGGGGACAGGGCACGCGAACGAGCAGTACTTC
NA,TRBJ2-5,TRBD1,TRBV6-1,CASSGSTPDRGGETQYF,TGTGCCAGCAGTGGGTCAACCCCGGACAGGGGAGGGGAGACCCAGTACTTC
NA,TRBJ2-7,NA,TRBV2,CASLPETYEQYF,TGTGCCAGCCTGCCGGAGACCTACGAGCAGTACTTC
NA,TRBJ1-6,NA,TRBV7-9,CASSPRGDNSYNSPLHF,TGTGCCAGCAGCCCGCGGGGCGACAACTCCTATAATTCACCCCTCCACTTT
NA,TRBJ1-1,NA,TRBV2,CAAGGYTEAFF,TGTGCCGCAGGAGGTTACACTGAAGCTTTCTTT
few,TRBJ1-3,TRBD1,TRBV9,CASSTQQGWGNTIYF,TGTGCCAGCAGCACCCAACAGGGGTGGGGAAACACCATATATTTT